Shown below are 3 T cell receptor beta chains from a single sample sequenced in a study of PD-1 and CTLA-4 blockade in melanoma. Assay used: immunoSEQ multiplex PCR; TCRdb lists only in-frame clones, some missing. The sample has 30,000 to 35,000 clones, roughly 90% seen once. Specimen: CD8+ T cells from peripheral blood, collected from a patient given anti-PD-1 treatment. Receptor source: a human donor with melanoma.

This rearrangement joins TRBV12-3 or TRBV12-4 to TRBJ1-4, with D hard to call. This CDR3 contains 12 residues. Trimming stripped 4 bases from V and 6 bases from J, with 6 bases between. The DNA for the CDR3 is TGTGCCAGCAGTTCACCCGATGAAAAACTGTTTTTT. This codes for CASSSPDEKLFF.

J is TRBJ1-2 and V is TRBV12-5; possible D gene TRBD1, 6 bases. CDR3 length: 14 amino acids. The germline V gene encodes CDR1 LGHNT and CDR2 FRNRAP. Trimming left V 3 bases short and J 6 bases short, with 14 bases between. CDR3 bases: TGTGCTAGTGGTTTCGAAGGGGGGGCGGATGGCTACACCTTC. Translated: CASGFEGGADGYTF.

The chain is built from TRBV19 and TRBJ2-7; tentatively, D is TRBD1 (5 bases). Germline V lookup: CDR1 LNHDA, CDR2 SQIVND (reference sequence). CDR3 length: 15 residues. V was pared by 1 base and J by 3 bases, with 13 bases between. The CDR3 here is CASSIGRGSNYEQYF. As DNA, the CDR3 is TGTGCCAGTAGTATAGGTAGGGGAAGTAACTACGAGCAGTACTTC.